This T cell receptor (beta chain) was identified in a study of T cells of healthy individuals. The germline V gene has CDR1 DFQATT and CDR2 SNEGSKA (reference sequence). The CDR3 is 14 residues long. V was shortened by 1 base and J by 7 bases, with 16 bases between the two germline ends. TCRdb called the 5' RACE reads again in MiXCR, with one record for every CDR3 protein. The profile shows fewer than 90,000 distinct CDR3 sequences, roughly 5.1% of them singletons. The table lists this clonotype with many counts. This sequence originates from a female donor in good health. The chain has TRBV20-1 and TRBJ1-2; D is perhaps TRBD1 (6 bases). CDR3: CSARAPGGLAGYTF. In DNA, the CDR3 is TGCAGTGCTAGAGCTCCGGGGGGGCTGGCTGGCTACACCTTC.